This T cell receptor (beta chain) was captured in a study of Tregs in tolerant kidney transplant recipients. Study-wide results and limits: Biological reproducibility was not directly addressed, but technical replication error appeared minimal.

This clone occurred a few times. As yet, its antigen is unknown. V was shortened by 6 bases and J by 2 bases, with 14 bases between the two germline ends. The germline V gene encodes CDR1 SNHLY and CDR2 FYNNEI. The CDR3 length is 15 residues. Using immunoSEQ multiplex PCR, the repertoire was profiled, and TCRdb retains in-frame clones only, with some absent. The sample shows roughly 250,000 clones, 80% to 85% of them seen only once. The gene calls are TRBV2 and TRBJ1-3, with a weak D call TRBD1 (6 bases). The sequenced sample consisted of CD4+ T cells from blood. The clonotype was recovered from a human donor in good health. As DNA, the CDR3 is TGTGCCAGCAGAAGGCAGGGGCAGGCTGGAAACACCATATATTTT. Residues: CASRRQGQAGNTIYF.